This T cell receptor beta chain was documented in a study of a mutant IDH1 vaccine in newly diagnosed glioma. Time point: baseline, week 1 (first vaccination visit). Treatment here: pre-vaccination baseline after standard-of-care therapy. Those who donated had recent WHO grade 3 or 4 IDH1-mutant, ATRX-lost astrocytomas. Measured with immunoSEQ multiplex PCR; TCRdb has only the in-frame clones, and not every one. The table records around 30,000 clones, about 80% of them present only once. Points on this clone: What it binds is not known.

Whole-study findings and limits: It seemed that pseudoprogression was not linked to changes in the top peripheral T cell clonotypes.

The sequencing here drew on peripheral blood mononuclear cells (PBMCs), taken from a glioma patient treated with radiotherapy, temozolomide or both. The clonotype originates from a man aged 45-65 years with glioma. Some clones in this sample may be carry-over from other donors' samples.

The DNA for the CDR3 is TGTGCCTGGAGTGTAGGCAGGTTGGGGCCTCTCAAAGGAAACACCATATATTTT. This sequence encodes CAWSVGRLGPLKGNTIYF. The V and J genes are TRBV30 and TRBJ1-3, with D possibly being TRBD1 (5 bases). Germline-derived CDR1 and CDR2 are GTSNPN and SVGIG (reference sequence). This CDR3 has 18 residues. Between the trimmed V and J ends, which lost 0 bases and 4 bases, there was a span of 22 bases. Full variable domain (missing parts from reference TRBV30 and TRBJ1-3): SQTIHQWPATLVQPVGSPLSLECTVEGTSNPNLYWYRQAAGRGLQLLFYSVGIGQISSEVPQNLSASRPQDRQFILSSKKLLLSDSGFYLCAWSVGRLGPLKGNTIYFGEGSWLTVV.